The rows below give T cell receptor beta chains drawn from one sample of a study of cytomegalovirus exposure and HLA in healthy donors. The assay was immunoSEQ multiplex PCR, and TCRdb's table has in-frame clones only and misses some. The table shows hundreds of thousands of clones, with approximately 82% occurring only once. Sequencing was done on a sample of PBMCs. These receptors were obtained from a man between 18 and 29 years old in good health and CMV-seronegative. The CDR3 runs from the conserved cysteine through the conserved F or W. D genes are given only for firm matches. The size entry is marked missing in some rows and otherwise reads once, few, many or a size class.

>TRBV27|TRBJ2-7|.|14|TRBD1
CASSYRDRSYEQYF
TGTGCCAGCAGTTACCGGGACAGGTCCTACGAGCAGTACTTC
>TRBV6-1|TRBJ1-2|once|13|.
CASKTGFNYGYTF
TGTGCCAGCAAGACAGGCTTTAACTATGGCTACACCTTC
>TRBV5-4|TRBJ2-3|.|16|TRBD1
CASSWMPGQGPDTQYF
TGTGCCAGCAGCTGGATGCCGGGACAGGGCCCAGATACGCAGTATTTT
>TRBV6-5|TRBJ2-7|few|16|TRBD2
CASSYGKGLAGAEQYF
TGTGCCAGCAGTTACGGGAAGGGACTAGCGGGAGCCGAGCAGTACTTC
>TRBV2|TRBJ2-7|.|14|.
CASRNRDNSYEQYF
TGTGCCAGCAGGAACCGGGACAACTCCTACGAGCAGTACTTC
>TRBV19|TRBJ2-5|.|13|TRBD1
CASGSTGGETQYF
TGTGCCAGCGGGTCAACAGGGGGGGAGACCCAGTACTTC
>TRBV28|TRBJ2-3|few|12|.
CASEASTDTQYF
TGTGCCAGCGAAGCCAGCACAGATACGCAGTATTTT
>TRBV2|TRBJ1-1|.|13|.
CASSEGTPTEAFF
TGTGCCAGCAGTGAAGGGACACCAACTGAAGCTTTCTTT
>TRBV5-6|TRBJ2-4|.|18|TRBD2
CASSRRLGREGAKNIQYF
TGTGCCAGCAGCCGCCGACTAGGACGGGAGGGTGCCAAAAACATTCAGTACTTC
>TRBV6-1|TRBJ2-1|few|13|TRBD1
CASNKQGANEQFF
TGTGCCAGCAACAAACAGGGGGCGAATGAGCAGTTCTTC
>TRBV15|TRBJ2-6|few|16|.
CATSSQTRSGANVLTF
TGTGCCACCAGCAGCCAGACACGCTCTGGGGCCAACGTCCTGACTTTC
>TRBV12-5|TRBJ1-2|.|17|.
CASGLAPPDRNNYGYTF
TGTGCTAGTGGTTTGGCCCCACCCGACAGGAATAACTATGGCTACACCTTC
>TRBV6-5|TRBJ1-4|once|14|.
CASKQGTSNEKLFF
TGTGCCAGCAAGCAGGGGACCTCTAATGAAAAACTGTTTTTT
>TRBV19|TRBJ1-5|.|13|.
CASSIGNNQPQHF
TGTGCCAGTAGTATAGGTAACAATCAGCCCCAGCATTTT
>TRBV19|TRBJ2-7|.|19|.
CASSIDLPWMIGGSYEQYF
TGTGCCAGTAGTATAGATCTCCCCTGGATGATAGGAGGCTCCTACGAGCAGTACTTC
>TRBV7-2|TRBJ1-1|.|16|TRBD1
CASSRQRQGLSTEAFF
TGTGCCAGCAGCCGACAGAGACAGGGTTTGAGCACTGAAGCTTTCTTT
>TRBV29-1|TRBJ2-1|.|15|TRBD2
CSVYMTSGTYNEQFF
TGCAGCGTGTATATGACTAGCGGGACCTACAATGAGCAGTTCTTC
>TRBV2|TRBJ1-4|.|14|TRBD1
CASSVQGADEKLFF
TGTGCCAGCAGTGTACAGGGGGCGGATGAAAAACTGTTTTTT
>TRBV5-6|TRBJ2-3|.|15|TRBD2
CASSREVLRENTQYF
TGTGCCAGCAGCCGGGAGGTATTAAGGGAAAATACGCAGTATTTT
>TRBV9|TRBJ1-2|few|15|.
CASSPRNGTNYGYTF
TGTGCCAGCAGCCCTCGCAACGGGACAAACTATGGCTACACCTTC
>TRBV2|TRBJ2-5|few|15|TRBD2
CASSETSGRAETQYF
TGTGCCAGCAGTGAGACTAGCGGGAGAGCGGAGACCCAGTACTTC
>TRBV30|TRBJ2-6|.|16|.
CAWSGGANSGANVLTF
TGTGCCTGGAGTGGCGGAGCCAACTCTGGGGCCAACGTCCTGACTTTC
>TRBV29-1|TRBJ2-3|.|16|TRBD1
CSVESRQGAVGDTQYF
TGCAGCGTTGAGTCCAGACAGGGGGCGGTCGGAGATACGCAGTATTTT
>TRBV6-6|TRBJ1-5|few|13|TRBD1
CASRRGQNQPQHF
TGTGCCAGCAGGCGGGGACAGAATCAGCCCCAGCATTTT
>TRBV7-9|TRBJ1-2|.|14|.
CASSLSSGDYGYTF
TGTGCCAGCAGCTTGTCTAGCGGGGACTATGGCTACACCTTC
>TRBV5-1|TRBJ1-3|.|16|.
CASSRNYRDIGNTIYF
TGCGCCAGCAGCCGAAATTACCGGGACATTGGAAACACCATATATTTT
>TRBV15|TRBJ2-5|.|15|.
CATSSQSRGGETQYF
TGTGCCACCAGCAGTCAAAGCCGGGGAGGCGAGACCCAGTACTTC
>TRBV7-9|TRBJ2-1|.|16|TRBD2
CASSPRPAGVYNEQFF
TGTGCCAGCAGCCCCCGGCCAGCGGGAGTGTACAATGAGCAGTTCTTC